This passage covers 30 T cell receptor beta chains from one sample sequenced in a study of cytomegalovirus exposure and HLA in healthy donors. Primers included in the PCR were 60 Vbeta and 13 Jbeta primers. Measured with immunoSEQ multiplex PCR; TCRdb has only the in-frame clones, and not every one. Of a few hundred thousand clones in the sample, roughly 80% were seen once. The sequenced sample was PBMCs. These receptors all stem from a man younger than 40 in good health and CMV-seronegative.

This chain uses TRBV6-1 with TRBJ1-2, with 9 bases fitting TRBD1. The CDR3 runs to 14 residues. V lost 6 bases and J lost 4; bases outside the gene matches: 6. CDR1 is MNHNS and CDR2 is SASEGT in the germline V gene. CDR3 bases: TGTGCCAGCAGGGACAGGGGCTGGGGCTATGGCTACACCTTC. As protein: CASRDRGWGYGYTF.

This chain connects TRBV9 to TRBJ1-5, with D perhaps matching TRBD1 (6 bases). Trimming pared 3 bases from V and 4 bases from J, leaving 11 bases between. Germline values: CDR1 SGDLS, CDR2 YYNGEE. CDR3 length: 14 residues. CDR3 sequence (DNA): TGTGCCAGCAGCGCAACAGGGATGAATCAGCCCCAGCATTTT. This translates into CASSATGMNQPQHF.

In this sample, this clone turned up a few times. The V gene is TRBV18, the J gene TRBJ2-6; no clear D gene. Germline V CDR1 and CDR2: KGHSH, LQKENI. The CDR3 sequence is 14 residues long. V lost 6 bases and J 0 bases, leaving 6 bases between the germline ends. Here the CDR3 DNA reads TGTGCCAGCTCGGCGGACTCTGGGGCCAACGTCCTGACTTTC. This sequence encodes CASSADSGANVLTF.

The table lists this clone with a few counts. The chain employs TRBV7-3 and TRBJ1-6, with no clear D. Germline CDR1 reads SGHTA; CDR2 reads FQGTGA. The CDR3 covers 13 residues. Trimming shortened V by 5 bases and J by 10 bases, and 12 bases separated the two germline ends. CDR3 sequence reads: CASSPGSESPLHF. In nucleotides, the CDR3 is TGTGCCAGCAGCCCCGGGAGTGAATCACCCCTCCACTTT. The whole variable domain, remainder taken from reference TRBV7-3 and TRBJ1-6, is GAGVSQTPSNKVTEKGKYVELRCDPISGHTALYWYRQSLGQGPEFLIYFQGTGAADDSGLPNDRFFAVRPEGSVSTLKIQRTERGDSAVYLCASSPGSESPLHFGNGTRLTVT.

The V call is TRBV4-2, the J call TRBJ2-3, with D possibly matching TRBD2 (5 bases). Germline V gene data show CDR1 as LGHNA and CDR2 as YNFKEQ. This CDR3 is built from 13 residues. V was shortened by 4 bases and J by 5 bases, with 10 bases between the two germline ends. The CDR3 sequence: CASSLSRGDTQYF. The CDR3 DNA reads as TGTGCCAGCAGCCTAAGTCGGGGAGATACGCAGTATTTT.

This rearrangement joins TRBV19 to TRBJ1-4, with no clear D. CDR3 size: 12 residues. The V and J ends lost 7 bases and 10 bases respectively, with 13 bases between them. Germline V lookup: CDR1 LNHDA, CDR2 SQIVND (reference sequence). CDR3 sequence reads: CASKIGGGKLFF. The DNA for the CDR3 is TGTGCCAGTAAAATTGGAGGAGGAAAACTGTTTTTT.

The chain has TRBV9 and TRBJ1-3; 7 bases map to TRBD1. J was trimmed by 8 bases and V by 3 bases; bases with no gene match: 5. CDR1 is SGDLS, CDR2 YYNGEE, per germline. This CDR3 has 13 residues. CDR3 sequence (DNA): TGTGCCAGCAGCGCGACAGGGTCGGACACCATATATTTT. The encoded protein is CASSATGSDTIYF. The variable domain in full, with the rest retrieved from reference TRBV9 and TRBJ1-3, is DSGVTQTPKHLITATGQRVTLRCSPRSGDLSVYWYQQSLDQGLQFLIQYYNGEERAKGNILERFSAQQFPDLHSELNLSSLELGDSALYFCASSATGSDTIYFGEGSWLTVV.

This chain joins TRBV5-6 and TRBJ2-5; the match to TRBD1 covers 11 bases. The CDR3 consists of 15 residues. V gave up 1 base and J gave up 5 bases; unmatched junction bases: 4. Per the germline V gene, CDR1 is SGHDT and CDR2 is YYEEEE. CDR3 amino acids: CASSLRTGGAETQYF. CDR3 DNA: TGTGCCAGCAGCTTGAGGACAGGGGGCGCGGAGACCCAGTACTTC. The variable domain in full, with the rest retrieved from reference TRBV5-6 and TRBJ2-5, is DAGVTQSPTHLIKTRGQQVTLRCSPKSGHDTVSWYQQALGQGPQFIFQYYEEEERQRGNFPDRFSGHQFPNYSSELNVNALLLGDSALYLCASSLRTGGAETQYFGPGTRLLVL.

The chain carries TRBV5-4 and TRBJ2-7, with 9 bases fitting TRBD1. The CDR3 loop spans 14 amino acids. The junction had 10 bases not matched to a gene; V was cut back by 7 bases and J by 5 bases. CDR1 and CDR2 from the germline V gene are SGHNT and YYREEE (reference sequence). CDR3 sequence reads: CASSKGQGRHEQYF. The CDR3 DNA reads TGTGCCAGCTCTAAAGGACAGGGGCGGCACGAGCAGTACTTC. The full variable domain, completed using reference TRBV5-4 and TRBJ2-7, is ETGVTQSPTHLIKTRGQQVTLRCSSQSGHNTVSWYQQALGQGPQFIFQYYREEENGRGNFPPRFSGLQFPNYSSELNVNALELDDSALYLCASSKGQGRHEQYFGPGTRLTVT.

The chain has TRBV6-1 and TRBJ2-5; no clear D gene. CDR3 length: 12 residues. V lost 2 bases and J 5 bases, leaving 6 bases between the germline ends. CDR1 and CDR2 from the germline V gene are MNHNS and SASEGT. CDR3 coding DNA: TGTGCCAGCAGTGAAAATCGGGAGACCCAGTACTTC. Protein sequence: CASSENRETQYF.

The J gene is TRBJ2-1, the V gene TRBV18, with TRBD1 as a possible D gene (6 bases). From germline, CDR1 is KGHSH and CDR2 LQKENI. V lost 1 base, J lost 2 bases, and 15 bases lay in between. CDR3 length: 17 amino acids. The CDR3 sequence is CASSPRWGEGAYNEQFF. In DNA form, the CDR3 reads TGTGCCAGCTCACCACGATGGGGAGAGGGGGCCTACAATGAGCAGTTCTTC. The full variable domain, in which reference TRBV18 and TRBJ2-1 provide the parts outside the CDR3, is NAGVMQNPRHLVRRRGQEARLRCSPMKGHSHVYWYRQLPEEGLKFMVYLQKENIIDESGMPKERFSAEFPKEGPSILRIQQVVRGDSAAYFCASSPRWGEGAYNEQFFGPGTRLTVL.

The chain couples TRBV5-4 to TRBJ1-1; D is perhaps TRBD1 (6 bases). Looked up from germline, CDR1 is SGHNT and CDR2 is YYREEE (reference sequence). The V end lost 4 bases, the J end lost 5 bases, and 18 bases lay between the germline ends. The CDR3 length is 15 residues. The CDR3 reads CASSRSGGAFTEAFF. The CDR3 coding sequence is TGTGCCAGCAGCCGGTCTGGGGGCGCATTTACTGAAGCTTTCTTT.

There are a few counts of this clone. This chain connects TRBV9 to TRBJ1-6; 9 bases match TRBD1. Germline lookup yields CDR1 SGDLS and CDR2 YYNGEE. With V trimmed by 0 bases and J by 14 bases, 9 bases remained unmatched. The CDR3 is made up of 15 amino acids. CDR3: CASSVGDRALEALHF. CDR3 coding DNA: TGTGCCAGCAGCGTAGGGGACAGGGCCCTCGAAGCCCTCCACTTT.

V is TRBV9 and J is TRBJ1-3; the D gene is possibly TRBD1 (5 bases). V lost 3 bases and J lost 2, with 18 bases in between. The CDR3 has 17 amino acids. In germline, CDR1 is SGDLS, CDR2 YYNGEE. This CDR3 reads CASSAPFVQGTGNTIYF. The CDR3 coding sequence is TGTGCCAGCAGCGCACCTTTTGTCCAGGGAACTGGAAACACCATATATTTT.

This chain joins TRBV4-2 and TRBJ2-4, with no clear D. The V gene lost 0 bases and the J gene lost 0 bases, with 6 bases spanning the gap. Germline V gives CDR1 LGHNA, CDR2 YNFKEQ. The CDR3 spans 15 residues. Here the CDR3 reads CASSQDVLAKNIQYF. The CDR3 DNA reads as TGTGCCAGCAGCCAAGACGTGTTAGCCAAAAACATTCAGTACTTC.

The chain uses TRBV5-8 and TRBJ1-2; D is possibly TRBD1 (5 bases). Trimming took 4 bases from V and 1 from J, leaving 11 bases between them. The CDR3 length is 14 residues. From germline, CDR1 is SGHTS and CDR2 YDEGEE. CDR3 bases: TGTGCCAGCAGCCAAATCGACAGTAACTATGGCTACACCTTC. Its translation: CASSQIDSNYGYTF.

The J gene is TRBJ1-4, the V gene TRBV19, with D unresolved. Germline CDR1 LNHDA, CDR2 SQIVND (reference sequence). The V and J ends lost 3 bases and 4 bases respectively, with 9 bases between them. This CDR3 is built from 14 residues. The DNA for the CDR3 is TGTGCCAGTAGTATCCACGAGGGTAATGAAAAACTGTTTTTT. Its translation: CASSIHEGNEKLFF.

This chain links TRBV10-3 with TRBJ2-3, with TRBD1 as a possible D gene (5 bases). The V end lost 0 bases, the J end lost 5 bases, and 15 bases lay between the germline ends. The CDR3 has 16 residues. Germline values: CDR1 ENHRY, CDR2 SYGVKD. CDR3: CAISESPGRGEDTQYF. CDR3 bases: TGTGCCATCAGTGAGTCTCCGGGTAGGGGTGAAGATACGCAGTATTTT.

This clone was seen a handful of times. The chain couples TRBV27 to TRBJ2-3; 9 bases are shared with TRBD2. The CDR3 loop spans 20 amino acids. Germline trimming cut 3 bases from V and 0 bases from J; bases unmatched to any gene: 16. In germline, CDR1 is MNHEY, CDR2 SMNVEV (reference sequence). CDR3 loop: CASSLGLAGTTPLSTDTQYF. CDR3 coding DNA: TGTGCCAGCAGTTTGGGGCTAGCGGGGACCACACCCCTTAGCACAGATACGCAGTATTTT.

The chain employs TRBV29-1 and TRBJ2-7; 9 bases fit TRBD1. This CDR3 comprises 15 residues. The germline CDR1 and CDR2 sequences are SQVTM and ANQGSEA. J gave up 2 bases and V 5 bases, and 10 bases lay outside the gene matches. This CDR3 reads CSVLNPGTGTYEQYF. CDR3 sequence (DNA): TGCAGCGTTCTCAACCCCGGGACAGGGACCTACGAGCAGTACTTC.

The chain uses TRBV27 and TRBJ1-2; weak D call: TRBD1 (5 bases). With 5 bases removed from V and 3 bases from J, the gap between germline ends came to 10 bases. The germline CDR1 and CDR2 sequences are MNHEY and SMNVEV (reference sequence). The CDR3 has 13 amino acids. The DNA for the CDR3 is TGTGCCAGCAGTGCTACAGGATACTATGGCTACACCTTC. This codes for CASSATGYYGYTF.

J is TRBJ2-2 and V is TRBV7-8, with D unclear. Germline V CDR1 and CDR2: SGHVS, FQNEAQ. V was clipped by 3 bases and J by 3 bases, with 11 bases between them. CDR3 length equals 15 residues. The CDR3 DNA sequence: TGTGCCAGCAGCTTGGCAGGTCCTTACACCGGGGAGCTGTTTTTT. Protein product: CASSLAGPYTGELFF. Full variable domain (outside the CDR3, taken from reference TRBV7-8 and TRBJ2-2): GAGVSQSPRYKVAKRGQDVALRCDPISGHVSLFWYQQALGQGPEFLTYFQNEAQLDKSGLPSDRFFAERPEGSVSTLKIQRTQQEDSAVYLCASSLAGPYTGELFFGEGSRLTVL.

This chain links TRBV27 with TRBJ1-2, with TRBD1 matching over 12 bases. The trim removed 7 bases at V and 7 bases at J, leaving 4 bases unmatched. Germline lookup yields CDR1 MNHEY and CDR2 SMNVEV (reference sequence). The CDR3 has 13 amino acids. Here the CDR3 reads CASTGQGAFGYTF. CDR3 DNA: TGTGCCAGCACGGGACAGGGGGCTTTTGGCTACACCTTC.

The table lists this clone with a count of one. The CDR3 nucleotides read TGTGCCAGCAGCCGCGCGCCCTCGGGGGCCTACGAGCAGTACTTC. This sequence encodes CASSRAPSGAYEQYF. The chain recombines TRBV7-8 with TRBJ2-7, with D tentatively TRBD2 (6 bases). The CDR3 runs 15 residues. V lost 5 bases, J lost 2 bases, and 16 bases lay in between. Germline V gives CDR1 SGHVS, CDR2 FQNEAQ.

This clone has just one count. The J gene is TRBJ1-1, the V gene TRBV19; no clear D gene. Germline CDR1 reads LNHDA; CDR2 reads SQIVND (reference sequence). V gave up 3 bases and J gave up 5 bases, with 4 bases separating them. This CDR3 region has 11 residues. CDR3 protein: CASSILTEAFF. In nucleotides, the CDR3 is TGTGCCAGTAGTATTCTGACTGAAGCTTTCTTT.

The chain combines TRBV7-2 with TRBJ2-7, with TRBD2 matching 12 bases. The CDR3 contains 15 residues. V lost 4 bases and J lost 2; bases outside the gene matches: 3. Germline values: CDR1 SGHTA, CDR2 FQGNSA. The CDR3 here is CASSSTSGGTYEQYF. The CDR3 coding sequence is TGTGCCAGCAGCTCTACTAGCGGGGGGACCTACGAGCAGTACTTC.

The V call is TRBV11-2, the J call TRBJ1-1; D ambiguous. Germline V CDR1 and CDR2: SGHAT, FQNNGV. This CDR3 is built from 16 residues. V lost 3 bases and J lost 2, with 16 bases in between. Here the CDR3 reads CASSLGVRDFNTEAFF. As DNA, the CDR3 is TGTGCCAGCAGCTTGGGAGTGAGAGACTTTAACACTGAAGCTTTCTTT.

This chain joins TRBV7-2 and TRBJ2-3; 10 bases match TRBD2. Trimming at V came to 5 bases and at J to 1 base, leaving 12 bases not matched to a gene. Germline CDR1 and CDR2: SGHTA and FQGNSA. This CDR3 contains 18 residues. CDR3 nucleotides: TGTGCCAGCAGCGCCCGGAGCGGGGGGGGCTCTGGCACAGATACGCAGTATTTT. Amino acids: CASSARSGGGSGTDTQYF.

The chain uses TRBV7-9 and TRBJ2-7; 11 positions match TRBD1. Looked up from germline, CDR1 is SEHNR and CDR2 is FQNEAQ (reference sequence). The CDR3 length is 14 residues. V lost 4 bases and J lost 4; bases outside the gene matches: 3. The CDR3 loop reads CASSSDRGRYEQYF. The DNA for the CDR3 is TGTGCCAGCAGCTCGGACAGGGGGCGGTACGAGCAGTACTTC. Based on the CDR3 plus reference TRBV7-9 and TRBJ2-7, the full variable domain is DTGVSQNPRHKITKRGQNVTFRCDPISEHNRLYWYRQTLGQGPEFLTYFQNEAQLEKSRLLSDRFSAERPKGSFSTLEIQRTEQGDSAMYLCASSSDRGRYEQYFGPGTRLTVT.

This rearrangement joins TRBV5-4 to TRBJ1-3; no clear D. This CDR3 is 14 amino acids long. V lost 0 bases to trimming and J lost 0 bases, with 4 bases between them. The germline CDR1 and CDR2 sequences are SGHNT and YYREEE (reference sequence). CDR3 bases: TGTGCCAGCAGCTTGGATCGCTCTGGAAACACCATATATTTT. Protein: CASSLDRSGNTIYF.